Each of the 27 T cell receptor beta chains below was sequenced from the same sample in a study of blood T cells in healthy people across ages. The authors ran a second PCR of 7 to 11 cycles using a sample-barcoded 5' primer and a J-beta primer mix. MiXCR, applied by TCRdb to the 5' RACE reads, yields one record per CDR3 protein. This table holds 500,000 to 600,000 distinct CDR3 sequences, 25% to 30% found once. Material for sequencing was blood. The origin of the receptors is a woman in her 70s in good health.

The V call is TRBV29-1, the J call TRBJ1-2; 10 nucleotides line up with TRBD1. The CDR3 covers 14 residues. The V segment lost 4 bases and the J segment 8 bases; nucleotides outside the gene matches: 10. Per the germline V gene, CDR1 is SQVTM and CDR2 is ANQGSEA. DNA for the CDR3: TGCAGCGTTGCTGACGGGACAGGGGCAGGGGGCTACACCTTC. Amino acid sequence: CSVADGTGAGGYTF.

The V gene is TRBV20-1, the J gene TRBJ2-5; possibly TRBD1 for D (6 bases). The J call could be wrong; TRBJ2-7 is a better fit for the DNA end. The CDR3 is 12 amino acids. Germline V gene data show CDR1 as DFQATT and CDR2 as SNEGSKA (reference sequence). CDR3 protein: CSVPGVPYEQYF. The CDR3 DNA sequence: TGCAGTGTTCCAGGGGTTCCCTACGAGCAGTACTTC.

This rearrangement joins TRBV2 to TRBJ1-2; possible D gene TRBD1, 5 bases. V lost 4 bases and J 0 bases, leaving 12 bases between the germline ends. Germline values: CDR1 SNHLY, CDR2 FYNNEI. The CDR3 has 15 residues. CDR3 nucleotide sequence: TGTGCCAGCAGTGGCGACAGAACACCTAACTATGGCTACACCTTC. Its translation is CASSGDRTPNYGYTF. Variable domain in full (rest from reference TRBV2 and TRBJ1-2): EPEVTQTPSHQVTQMGQEVILRCVPISNHLYFYWYRQILGQKVEFLVSFYNNEISEKSEIFDDQFSVERPDGSNFTLKIRSTKLEDSAMYFCASSGDRTPNYGYTFGSGTRLTVV.

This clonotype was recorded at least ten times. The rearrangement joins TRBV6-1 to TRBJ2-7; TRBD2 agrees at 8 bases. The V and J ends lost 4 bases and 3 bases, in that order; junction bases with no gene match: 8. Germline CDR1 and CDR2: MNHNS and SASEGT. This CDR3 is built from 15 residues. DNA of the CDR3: TGTGCCAGCAGTGGCCGCGGGGGGACGAACTACGAGCAGTACTTC. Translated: CASSGRGGTNYEQYF.

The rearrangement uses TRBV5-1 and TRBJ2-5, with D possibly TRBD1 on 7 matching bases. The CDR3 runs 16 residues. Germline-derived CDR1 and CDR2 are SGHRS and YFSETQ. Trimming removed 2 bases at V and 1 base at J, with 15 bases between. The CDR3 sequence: CASSFRGVSIQETQYF. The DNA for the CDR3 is TGCGCCAGCAGCTTCAGGGGGGTTTCAATCCAAGAGACCCAGTACTTC.

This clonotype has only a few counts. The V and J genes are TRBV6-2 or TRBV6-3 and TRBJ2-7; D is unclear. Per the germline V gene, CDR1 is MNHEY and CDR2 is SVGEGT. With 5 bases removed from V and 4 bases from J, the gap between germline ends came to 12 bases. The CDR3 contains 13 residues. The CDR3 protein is CASSLSYNYEQYF. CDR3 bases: TGTGCCAGCAGTCTCAGTTACAATTACGAGCAGTACTTC.

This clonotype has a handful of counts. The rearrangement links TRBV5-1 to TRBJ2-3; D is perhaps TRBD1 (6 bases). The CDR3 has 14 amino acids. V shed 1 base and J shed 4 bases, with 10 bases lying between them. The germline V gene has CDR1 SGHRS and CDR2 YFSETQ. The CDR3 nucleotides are TGCGCCAGCAGCTTGAGACAGGCCTCAGATACGCAGTATTTT. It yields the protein CASSLRQASDTQYF.

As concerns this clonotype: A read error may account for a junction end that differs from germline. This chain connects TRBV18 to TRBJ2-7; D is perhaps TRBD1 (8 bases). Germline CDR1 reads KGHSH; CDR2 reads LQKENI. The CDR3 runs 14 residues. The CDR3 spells CAGSGTGSGYEQYF. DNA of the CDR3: TGTGCCGGCTCAGGGACAGGTAGCGGGTACGAGCAGTACTTC. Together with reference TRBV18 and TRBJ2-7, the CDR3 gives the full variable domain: NAGVMQNPRHLVRRRGQEARLRCSPMKGHSHVYWYRQLPEEGLKFMVYLQKENIIDESGMPKERFSAEFPKEGPSILRIQQVVRGDSAAYFCAGSGTGSGYEQYFGPGTRLTVT.

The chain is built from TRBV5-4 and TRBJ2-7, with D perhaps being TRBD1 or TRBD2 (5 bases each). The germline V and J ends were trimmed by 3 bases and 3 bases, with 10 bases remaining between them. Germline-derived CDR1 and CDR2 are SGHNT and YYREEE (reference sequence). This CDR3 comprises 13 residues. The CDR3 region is CASSSGPGYEQYF. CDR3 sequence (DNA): TGTGCCAGCAGCTCGGGACCGGGCTACGAGCAGTACTTC.

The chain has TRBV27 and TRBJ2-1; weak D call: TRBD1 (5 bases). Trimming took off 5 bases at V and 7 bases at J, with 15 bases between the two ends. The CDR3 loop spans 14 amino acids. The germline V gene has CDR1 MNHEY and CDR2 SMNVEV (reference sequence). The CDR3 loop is CASSMTVIGNEQFF. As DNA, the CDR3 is TGTGCCAGCAGTATGACAGTTATCGGGAATGAGCAGTTCTTC.

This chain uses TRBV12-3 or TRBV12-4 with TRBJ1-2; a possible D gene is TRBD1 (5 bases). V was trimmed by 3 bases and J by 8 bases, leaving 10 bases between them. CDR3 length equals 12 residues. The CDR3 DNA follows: TGTGCCAGCAGTTTCAGTCAGGGCGGCTACACCTTC. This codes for CASSFSQGGYTF.

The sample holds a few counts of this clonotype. The CDR3 bases are TGTGCCAGCAGTTTGGGACCTGGAAGGACACGAACTAATGAAAAACTGTTTTTT. It yields the protein CASSLGPGRTRTNEKLFF. The chain couples TRBV12-3 or TRBV12-4 to TRBJ1-4; maybe TRBD1 (5 bases). V shed 3 bases and J shed 1 base, with 18 bases lying between them. The CDR3 is made up of 18 amino acids.

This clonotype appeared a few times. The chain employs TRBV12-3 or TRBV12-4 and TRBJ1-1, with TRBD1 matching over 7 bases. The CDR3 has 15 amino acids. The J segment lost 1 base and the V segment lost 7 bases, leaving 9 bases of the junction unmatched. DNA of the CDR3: TGTGCCAGCACACCGTCGACAGGGTGGAACACTGAAGCTTTCTTT. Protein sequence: CASTPSTGWNTEAFF.

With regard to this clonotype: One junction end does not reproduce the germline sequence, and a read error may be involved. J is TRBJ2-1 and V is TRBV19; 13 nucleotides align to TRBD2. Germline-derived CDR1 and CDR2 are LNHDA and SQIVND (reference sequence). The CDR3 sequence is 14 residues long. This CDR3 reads CASHGGTSGMEAYF. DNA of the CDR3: TGTGCCAGCCACGGGGGGACTAGCGGGATGGAGGCGTACTTC.

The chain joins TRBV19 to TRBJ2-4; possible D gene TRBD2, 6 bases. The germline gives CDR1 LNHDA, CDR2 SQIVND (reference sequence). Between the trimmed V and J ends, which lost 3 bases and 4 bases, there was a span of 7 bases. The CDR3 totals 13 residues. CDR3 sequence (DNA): TGTGCCAGTAGTATCGGGGGTAAAAACATTCAGTACTTC. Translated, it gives CASSIGGKNIQYF. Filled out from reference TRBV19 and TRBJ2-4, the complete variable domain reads DGGITQSPKYLFRKEGQNVTLSCEQNLNHDAMYWYRQDPGQGLRLIYYSQIVNDFQKGDIAEGYSVSREKKESFPLTVTSAQKNPTAFYLCASSIGGKNIQYFGAGTRLSVL.

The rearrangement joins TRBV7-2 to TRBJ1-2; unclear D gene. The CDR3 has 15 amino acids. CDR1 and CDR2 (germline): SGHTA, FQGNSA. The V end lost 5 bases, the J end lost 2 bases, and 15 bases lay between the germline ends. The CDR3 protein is CASSPASSGNYGYTF. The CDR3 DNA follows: TGTGCCAGCAGCCCTGCCTCGTCCGGAAACTATGGCTACACCTTC. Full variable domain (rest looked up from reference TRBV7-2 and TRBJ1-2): GAGVSQSPSNKVTEKGKDVELRCDPISGHTALYWYRQSLGQGLEFLIYFQGNSAPDKSGLPSDRFSAERTGGSVSTLTIQRTQQEDSAVYLCASSPASSGNYGYTFGSGTRLTVV.

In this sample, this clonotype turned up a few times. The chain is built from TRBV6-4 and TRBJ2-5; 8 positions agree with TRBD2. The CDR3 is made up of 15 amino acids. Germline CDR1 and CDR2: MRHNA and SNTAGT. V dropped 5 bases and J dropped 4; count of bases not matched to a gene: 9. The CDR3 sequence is CASSPGTRVLETQYF. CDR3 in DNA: TGTGCCAGCAGTCCCGGGACTAGAGTACTAGAGACCCAGTACTTC.

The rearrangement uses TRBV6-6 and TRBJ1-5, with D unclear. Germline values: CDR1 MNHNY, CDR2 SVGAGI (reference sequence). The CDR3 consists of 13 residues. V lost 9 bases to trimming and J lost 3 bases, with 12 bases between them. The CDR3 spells CASVGGINQPQHF. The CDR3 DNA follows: TGTGCCAGTGTTGGAGGGATCAATCAGCCCCAGCATTTT.

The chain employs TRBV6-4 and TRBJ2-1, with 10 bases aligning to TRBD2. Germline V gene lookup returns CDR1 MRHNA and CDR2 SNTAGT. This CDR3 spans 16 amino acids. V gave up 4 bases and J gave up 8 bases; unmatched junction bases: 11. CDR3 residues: CASSVTIAGGVYEQFF. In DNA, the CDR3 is TGTGCCAGCAGTGTCACTATAGCGGGGGGAGTCTATGAGCAGTTCTTC.

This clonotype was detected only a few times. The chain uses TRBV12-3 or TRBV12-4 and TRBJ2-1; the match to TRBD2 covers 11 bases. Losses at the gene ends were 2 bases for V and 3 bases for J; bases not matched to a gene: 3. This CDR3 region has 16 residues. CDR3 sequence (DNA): TGTGCCAGCAGTTTATCTCTAGCGGGGGGCTACAATGAGCAGTTCTTC. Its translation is CASSLSLAGGYNEQFF.

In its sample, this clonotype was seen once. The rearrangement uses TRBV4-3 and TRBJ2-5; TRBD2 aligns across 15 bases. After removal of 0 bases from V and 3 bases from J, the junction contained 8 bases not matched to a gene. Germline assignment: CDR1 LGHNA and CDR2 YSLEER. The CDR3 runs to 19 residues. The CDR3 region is CASSQERGLAGGLKETQYF. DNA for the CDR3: TGCGCCAGCAGCCAAGAGCGGGGACTAGCGGGGGGTCTGAAAGAGACCCAGTACTTC.

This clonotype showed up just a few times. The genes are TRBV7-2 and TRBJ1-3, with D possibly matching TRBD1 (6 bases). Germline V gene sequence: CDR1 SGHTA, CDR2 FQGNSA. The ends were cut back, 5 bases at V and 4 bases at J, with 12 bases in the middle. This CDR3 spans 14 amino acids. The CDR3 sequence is CASSQTGGGNTIYF. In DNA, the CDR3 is TGTGCCAGCAGCCAGACAGGCGGAGGAAACACCATATATTTT.

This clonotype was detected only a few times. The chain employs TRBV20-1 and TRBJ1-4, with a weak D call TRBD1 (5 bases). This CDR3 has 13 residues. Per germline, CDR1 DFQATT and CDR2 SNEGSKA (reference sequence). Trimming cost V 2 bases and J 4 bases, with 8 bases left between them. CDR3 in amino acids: CSARRGLNEKLFF. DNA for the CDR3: TGCAGTGCTAGAAGGGGCCTTAATGAAAAACTGTTTTTT.

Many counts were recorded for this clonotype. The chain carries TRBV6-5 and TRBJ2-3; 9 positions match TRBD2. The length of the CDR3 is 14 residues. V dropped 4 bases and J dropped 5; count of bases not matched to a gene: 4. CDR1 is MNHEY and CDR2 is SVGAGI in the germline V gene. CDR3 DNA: TGTGCCAGCAGTTCGCGGGGGGGCATAGATACGCAGTATTTT. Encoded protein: CASSSRGGIDTQYF.

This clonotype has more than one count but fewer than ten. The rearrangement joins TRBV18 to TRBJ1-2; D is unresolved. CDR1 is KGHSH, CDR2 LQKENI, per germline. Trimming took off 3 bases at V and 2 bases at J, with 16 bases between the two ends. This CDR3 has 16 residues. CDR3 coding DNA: TGTGCCAGCTCACCTAGCGGGTCTTATGCCAACTATGGCTACACCTTC. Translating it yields CASSPSGSYANYGYTF. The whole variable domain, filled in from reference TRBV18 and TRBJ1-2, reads NAGVMQNPRHLVRRRGQEARLRCSPMKGHSHVYWYRQLPEEGLKFMVYLQKENIIDESGMPKERFSAEFPKEGPSILRIQQVVRGDSAAYFCASSPSGSYANYGYTFGSGTRLTVV.

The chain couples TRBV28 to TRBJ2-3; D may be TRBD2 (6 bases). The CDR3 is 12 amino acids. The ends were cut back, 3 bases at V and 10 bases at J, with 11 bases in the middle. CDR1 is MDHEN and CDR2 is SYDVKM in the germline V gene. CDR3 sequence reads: CASSFPRGAQYF. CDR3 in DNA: TGTGCCAGCAGTTTCCCGCGGGGAGCGCAGTATTTT.

The CDR3 sequence is CATRGRAGRTDTQYF. In DNA form, the CDR3 reads TGTGCCACCAGGGGAAGAGCGGGGAGGACAGATACGCAGTATTTT. The chain combines TRBV24-1 with TRBJ2-3; the match to TRBD2 covers 7 bases. This CDR3 has 15 residues. Unmatched junction bases numbered 9, after V lost 7 bases and J lost 3 bases. CDR1 KGHDR and CDR2 SFDVKD come from the germline V gene.